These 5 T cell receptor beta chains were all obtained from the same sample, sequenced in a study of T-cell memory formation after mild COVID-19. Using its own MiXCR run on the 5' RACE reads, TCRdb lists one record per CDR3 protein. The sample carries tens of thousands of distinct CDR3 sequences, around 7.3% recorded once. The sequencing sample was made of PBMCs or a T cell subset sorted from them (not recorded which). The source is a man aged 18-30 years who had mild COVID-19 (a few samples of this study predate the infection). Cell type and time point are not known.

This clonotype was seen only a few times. For the CDR3, the DNA is TGTGCCAGCACCGTAACAGGGGTAGGGGACCAAGAGACCCAGTACTTC. Encoded protein: CASTVTGVGDQETQYF. The chain recombines TRBV5-4 with TRBJ2-5; 7 nucleotides match TRBD1. The germline V gene has CDR1 SGHNT and CDR2 YYREEE (reference sequence). Trimming at V came to 6 bases and at J to 0 bases, leaving 11 bases not matched to a gene. This CDR3 is 16 amino acids long.

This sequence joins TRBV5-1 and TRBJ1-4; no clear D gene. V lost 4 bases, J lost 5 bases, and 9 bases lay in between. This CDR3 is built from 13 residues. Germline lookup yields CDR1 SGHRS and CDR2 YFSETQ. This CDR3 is CASSRDANEKLFF. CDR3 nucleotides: TGCGCCAGCAGCCGGGATGCCAATGAAAAACTGTTTTTT.

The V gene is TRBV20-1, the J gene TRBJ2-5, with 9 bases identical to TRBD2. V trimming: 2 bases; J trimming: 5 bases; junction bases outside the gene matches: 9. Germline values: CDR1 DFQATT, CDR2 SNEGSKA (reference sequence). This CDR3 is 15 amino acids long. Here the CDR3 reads CSARFPRGGEETQYF. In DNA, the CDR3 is TGCAGTGCTAGATTCCCGCGGGGGGGCGAGGAGACCCAGTACTTC.

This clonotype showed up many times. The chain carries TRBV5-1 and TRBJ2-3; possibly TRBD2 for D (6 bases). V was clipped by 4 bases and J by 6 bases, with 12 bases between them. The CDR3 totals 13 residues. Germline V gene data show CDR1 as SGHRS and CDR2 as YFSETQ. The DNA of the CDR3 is TGCGCCAGCAGCCCCCGGAGCGGGGATACGCAGTATTTT. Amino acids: CASSPRSGDTQYF.

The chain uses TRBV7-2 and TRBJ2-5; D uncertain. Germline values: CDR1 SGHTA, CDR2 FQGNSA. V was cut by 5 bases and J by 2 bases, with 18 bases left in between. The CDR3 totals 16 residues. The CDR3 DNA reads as TGTGCCAGCAGCCCAATGGCGCGACGAAAACAAGAGACCCAGTACTTC. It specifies CASSPMARRKQETQYF.